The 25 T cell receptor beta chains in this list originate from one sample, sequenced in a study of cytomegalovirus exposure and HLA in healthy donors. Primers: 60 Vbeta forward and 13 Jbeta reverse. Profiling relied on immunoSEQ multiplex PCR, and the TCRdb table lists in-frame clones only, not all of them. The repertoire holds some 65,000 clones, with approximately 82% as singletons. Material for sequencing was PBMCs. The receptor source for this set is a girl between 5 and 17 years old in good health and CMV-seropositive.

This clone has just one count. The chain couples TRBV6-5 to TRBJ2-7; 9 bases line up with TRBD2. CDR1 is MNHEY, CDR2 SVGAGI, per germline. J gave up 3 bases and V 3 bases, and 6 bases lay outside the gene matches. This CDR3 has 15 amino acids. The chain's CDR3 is CASSYSSGVHYEQYF. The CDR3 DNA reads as TGTGCCAGCAGTTATTCTAGCGGGGTTCACTACGAGCAGTACTTC.

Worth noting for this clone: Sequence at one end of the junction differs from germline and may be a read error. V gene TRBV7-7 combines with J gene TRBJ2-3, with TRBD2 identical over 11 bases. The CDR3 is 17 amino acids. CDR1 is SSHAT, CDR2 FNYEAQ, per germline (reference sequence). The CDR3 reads CASSRLAGPQFTDTQYF. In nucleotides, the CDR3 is TGTGCTAGCAGCCGACTAGCGGGGCCTCAATTCACAGATACGCAGTATTTT.

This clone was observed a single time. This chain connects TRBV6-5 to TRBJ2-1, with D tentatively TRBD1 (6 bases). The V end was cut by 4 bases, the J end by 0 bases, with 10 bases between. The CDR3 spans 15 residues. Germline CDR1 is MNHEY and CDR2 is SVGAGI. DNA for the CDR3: TGTGCCAGCAGTTTATACAGGGTCTCCTACAATGAGCAGTTCTTC. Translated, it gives CASSLYRVSYNEQFF.

The CDR3 spells CASSVAVGETQYF. CDR3 nucleotide sequence: TGTGCCAGCAGCGTAGCCGTCGGTGAGACCCAGTACTTC. The chain uses TRBV9 and TRBJ2-5; D is unresolved. This CDR3 contains 13 residues. Germline V gives CDR1 SGDLS, CDR2 YYNGEE. Trimming shortened V by 0 bases and J by 5 bases, and 8 bases separated the two germline ends.

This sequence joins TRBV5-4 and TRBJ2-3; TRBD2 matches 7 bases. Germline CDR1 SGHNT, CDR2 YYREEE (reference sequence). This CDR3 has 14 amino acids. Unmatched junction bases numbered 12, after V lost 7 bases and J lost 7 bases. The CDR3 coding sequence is TGTGCCAGCTACGACGGGGGGATAGTGTATACGCAGTATTTT. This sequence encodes CASYDGGIVYTQYF.

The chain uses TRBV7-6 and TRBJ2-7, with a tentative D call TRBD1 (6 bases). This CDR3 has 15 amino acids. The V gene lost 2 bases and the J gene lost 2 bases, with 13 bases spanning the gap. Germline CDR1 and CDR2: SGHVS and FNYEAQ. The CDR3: CASSLRATGTYEQYF. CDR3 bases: TGTGCCAGCAGCTTAAGGGCGACAGGCACCTACGAGCAGTACTTC.

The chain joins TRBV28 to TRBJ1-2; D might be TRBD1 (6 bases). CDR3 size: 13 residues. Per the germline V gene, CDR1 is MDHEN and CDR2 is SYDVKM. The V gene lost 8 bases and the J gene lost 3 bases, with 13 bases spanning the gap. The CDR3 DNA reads TGTGCCAGCTGGGGGGGCGATGACTATGGCTACACCTTC. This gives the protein CASWGGDDYGYTF.

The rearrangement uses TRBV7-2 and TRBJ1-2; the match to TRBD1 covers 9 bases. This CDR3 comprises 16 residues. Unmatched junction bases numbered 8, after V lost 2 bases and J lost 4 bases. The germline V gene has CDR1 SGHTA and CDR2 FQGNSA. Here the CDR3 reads CASSLSGTGNPYGYTF. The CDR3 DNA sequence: TGTGCCAGCAGCTTATCCGGGACAGGGAACCCCTATGGCTACACCTTC.

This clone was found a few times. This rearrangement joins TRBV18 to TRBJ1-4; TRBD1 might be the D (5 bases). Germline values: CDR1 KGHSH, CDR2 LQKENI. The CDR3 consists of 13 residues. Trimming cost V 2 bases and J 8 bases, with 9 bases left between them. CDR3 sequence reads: CASSPGASEKLFF. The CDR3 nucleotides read TGTGCCAGCTCACCAGGGGCCAGCGAAAAACTGTTTTTT.

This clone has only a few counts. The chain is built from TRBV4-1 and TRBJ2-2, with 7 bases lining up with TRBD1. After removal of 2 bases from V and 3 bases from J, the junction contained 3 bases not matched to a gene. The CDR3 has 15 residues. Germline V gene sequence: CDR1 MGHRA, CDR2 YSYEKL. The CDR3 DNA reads TGCGCCAGCAGCCAACGGGACAGAGACACCGGGGAGCTGTTTTTT. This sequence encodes CASSQRDRDTGELFF.

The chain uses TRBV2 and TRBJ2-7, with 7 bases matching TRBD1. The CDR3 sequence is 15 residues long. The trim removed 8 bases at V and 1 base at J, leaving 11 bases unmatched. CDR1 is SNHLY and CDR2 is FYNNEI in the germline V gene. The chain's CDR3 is CASGVTGLLSYEQYF. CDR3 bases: TGTGCCAGCGGAGTGACAGGGCTTCTTTCCTACGAGCAGTACTTC.

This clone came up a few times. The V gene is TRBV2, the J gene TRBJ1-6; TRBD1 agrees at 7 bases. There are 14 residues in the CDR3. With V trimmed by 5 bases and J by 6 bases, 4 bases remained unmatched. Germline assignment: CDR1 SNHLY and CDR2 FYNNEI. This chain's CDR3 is CASSLGQRNSPLHF. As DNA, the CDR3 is TGTGCCAGCAGTCTGGGACAGCGTAATTCACCCCTCCACTTT.

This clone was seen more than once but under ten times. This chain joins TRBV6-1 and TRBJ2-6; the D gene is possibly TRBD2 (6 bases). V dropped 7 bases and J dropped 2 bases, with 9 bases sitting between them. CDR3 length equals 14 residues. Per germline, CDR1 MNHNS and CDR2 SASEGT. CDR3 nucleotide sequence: TGTGCCAGCAATTGGAGGGCTGGGGCCAACGTCCTGACTTTC. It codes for CASNWRAGANVLTF.

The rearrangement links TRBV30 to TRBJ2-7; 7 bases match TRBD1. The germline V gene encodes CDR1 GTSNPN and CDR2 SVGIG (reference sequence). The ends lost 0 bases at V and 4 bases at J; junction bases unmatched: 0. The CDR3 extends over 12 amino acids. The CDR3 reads CAWSVQGYEQYF. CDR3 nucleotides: TGTGCCTGGAGTGTACAGGGGTACGAGCAGTACTTC.

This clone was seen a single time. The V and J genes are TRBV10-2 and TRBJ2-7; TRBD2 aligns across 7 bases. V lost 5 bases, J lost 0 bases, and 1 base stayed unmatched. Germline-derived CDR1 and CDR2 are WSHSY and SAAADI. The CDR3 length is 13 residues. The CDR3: CASSSSGSYEQYF. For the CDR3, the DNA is TGCGCCAGCAGTTCTAGCGGCTCCTACGAGCAGTACTTC.

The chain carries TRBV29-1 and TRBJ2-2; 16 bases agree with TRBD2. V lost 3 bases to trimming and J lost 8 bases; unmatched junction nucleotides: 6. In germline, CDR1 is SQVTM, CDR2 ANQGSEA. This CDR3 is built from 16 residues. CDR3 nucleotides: TGCAGCGTTGACCTGGGACTAGCGGGAGGGTGGGGGGAGCTGTTTTTT. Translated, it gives CSVDLGLAGGWGELFF.

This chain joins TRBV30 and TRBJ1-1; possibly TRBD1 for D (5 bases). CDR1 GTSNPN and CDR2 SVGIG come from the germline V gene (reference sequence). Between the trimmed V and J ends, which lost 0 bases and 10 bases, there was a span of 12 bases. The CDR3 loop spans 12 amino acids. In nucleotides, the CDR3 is TGTGCCTGGAGTGTACAGTCGGGGGGAGCTTTCTTT. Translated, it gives CAWSVQSGGAFF.

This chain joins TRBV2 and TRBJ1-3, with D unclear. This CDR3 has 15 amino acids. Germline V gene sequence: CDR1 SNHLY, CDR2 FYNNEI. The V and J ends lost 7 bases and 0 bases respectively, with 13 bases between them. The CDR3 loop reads CASNLDGLSGNTIYF. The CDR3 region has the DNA TGTGCCAGCAATTTGGACGGACTCTCTGGAAACACCATATATTTT.

CDR3 DNA sequence: TGTGCCAGCAGCCAAGTTCTGGGATCCAGGGGAGAGGAGGATGGCTACACCTTC. It specifies CASSQVLGSRGEEDGYTF. The chain carries TRBV4-2 and TRBJ1-2, with TRBD1 as a possible D gene (6 bases). CDR3 length equals 18 residues. V lost 1 base and J 6 bases, leaving 24 bases between the germline ends. Germline CDR1 reads LGHNA; CDR2 reads YNFKEQ.

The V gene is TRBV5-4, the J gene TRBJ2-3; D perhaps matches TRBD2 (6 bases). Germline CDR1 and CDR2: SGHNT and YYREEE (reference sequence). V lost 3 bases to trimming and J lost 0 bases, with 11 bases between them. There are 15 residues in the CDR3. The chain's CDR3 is CASSSKGLSTDTQYF. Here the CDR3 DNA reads TGTGCCAGCAGCTCGAAGGGACTGAGCACAGATACGCAGTATTTT.

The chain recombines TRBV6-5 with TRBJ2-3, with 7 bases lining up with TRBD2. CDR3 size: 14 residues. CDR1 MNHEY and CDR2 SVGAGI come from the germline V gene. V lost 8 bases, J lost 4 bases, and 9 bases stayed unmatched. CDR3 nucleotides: TGTGCCAGCCTAGGGAGCGGGACCTCAGATACGCAGTATTTT. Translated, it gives CASLGSGTSDTQYF.

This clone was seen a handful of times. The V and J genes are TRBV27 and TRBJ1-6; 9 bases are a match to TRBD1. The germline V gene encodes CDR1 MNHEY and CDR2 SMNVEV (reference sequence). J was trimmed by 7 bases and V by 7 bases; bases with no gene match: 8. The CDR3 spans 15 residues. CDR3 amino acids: CASKTTGGLNSPLHF. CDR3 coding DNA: TGTGCCAGCAAAACCACAGGGGGCCTAAATTCACCCCTCCACTTT.

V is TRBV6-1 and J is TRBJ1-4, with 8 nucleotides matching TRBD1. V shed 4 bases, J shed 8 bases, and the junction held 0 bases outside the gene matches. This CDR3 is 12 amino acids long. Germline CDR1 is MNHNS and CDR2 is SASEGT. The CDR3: CASSGTGEKLFF. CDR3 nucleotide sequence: TGTGCCAGCAGTGGGACAGGGGAAAAACTGTTTTTT.

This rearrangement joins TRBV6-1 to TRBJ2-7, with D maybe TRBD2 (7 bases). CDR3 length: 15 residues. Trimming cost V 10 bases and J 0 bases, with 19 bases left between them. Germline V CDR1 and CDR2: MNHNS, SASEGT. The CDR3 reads CATDGRGINSYEQYF. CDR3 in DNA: TGTGCCACCGATGGGAGGGGGATAAACTCCTACGAGCAGTACTTC.

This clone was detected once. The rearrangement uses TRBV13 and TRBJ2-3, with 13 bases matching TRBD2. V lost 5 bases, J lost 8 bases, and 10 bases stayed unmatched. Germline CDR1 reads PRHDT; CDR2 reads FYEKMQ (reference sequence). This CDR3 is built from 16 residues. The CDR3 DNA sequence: TGTGCCAGCAGCCTCCCGGGACTAGCGGGGTCGGGTACGCAGTATTTT. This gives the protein CASSLPGLAGSGTQYF.